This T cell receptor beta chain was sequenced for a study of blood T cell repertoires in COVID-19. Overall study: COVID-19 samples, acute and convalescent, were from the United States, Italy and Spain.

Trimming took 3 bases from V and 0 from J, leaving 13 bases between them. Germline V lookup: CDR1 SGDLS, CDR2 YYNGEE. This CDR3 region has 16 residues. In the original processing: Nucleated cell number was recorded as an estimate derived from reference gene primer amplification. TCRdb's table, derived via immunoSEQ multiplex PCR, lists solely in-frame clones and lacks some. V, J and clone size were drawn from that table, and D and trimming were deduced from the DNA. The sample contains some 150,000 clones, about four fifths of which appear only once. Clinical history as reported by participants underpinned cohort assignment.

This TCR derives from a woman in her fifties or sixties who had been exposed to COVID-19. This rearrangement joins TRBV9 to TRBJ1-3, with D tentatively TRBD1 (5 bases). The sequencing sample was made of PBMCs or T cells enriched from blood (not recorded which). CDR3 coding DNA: TGTGCCAGCAGCGACGCACAGGTCAACTCTGGAAACACCATATATTTT. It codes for CASSDAQVNSGNTIYF. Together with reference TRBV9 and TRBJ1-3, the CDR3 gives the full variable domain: DSGVTQTPKHLITATGQRVTLRCSPRSGDLSVYWYQQSLDQGLQFLIQYYNGEERAKGNILERFSAQQFPDLHSELNLSSLELGDSALYFCASSDAQVNSGNTIYFGEGSWLTVV.